The rows below give T cell receptor beta chains drawn from one sample of a study of blood T cell repertoires in COVID-19. This table comes from immunoSEQ multiplex PCR, and its TCRdb copy is limited to in-frame clones, with some not included. The sample includes some 240,000 clones, roughly 84% of them seen just once. Specimen: peripheral blood. These TCRs come from a woman aged 40-49 years who had recovered from COVID-19. The CDR3 runs from the conserved cysteine through the conserved F or W.

v_gene: TRBV2; j_gene: TRBJ1-1; CDR3aa: CASCVMGGTEAFF
v_gene: TRBV18; j_gene: TRBJ1-2; CDR3aa: CASSSIPQGADYGYTF
v_gene: TRBV2; j_gene: TRBJ2-7; CDR3aa: CASSEGGGSSYEQYF
v_gene: TRBV19; j_gene: TRBJ1-1; CDR3aa: CASTSPGSTEAFF
v_gene: TRBV5-4; j_gene: TRBJ2-2; CDR3aa: CASRITGNTGELFF
v_gene: TRBV10-1; j_gene: TRBJ2-7; CDR3aa: CASSETVSYEQYF
v_gene: TRBV6-2/TRBV6-3; j_gene: TRBJ1-5; CDR3aa: CASSHQTGGHQPQHF
v_gene: TRBV11-2; j_gene: TRBJ2-2; CDR3aa: CASSLNPGGTGELFF
v_gene: TRBV9; j_gene: TRBJ2-3; CDR3aa: CASSGTSGGTDTQYF
v_gene: TRBV19; j_gene: TRBJ2-1; CDR3aa: CASRSRAGNSYNEQFF
v_gene: TRBV7-6; j_gene: TRBJ2-1; CDR3aa: CASSPSRPGGVNEQFF
v_gene: TRBV6-2/TRBV6-3; j_gene: TRBJ2-7; CDR3aa: CASSYSSADSSYEQYF
v_gene: TRBV2; j_gene: TRBJ1-3; CDR3aa: CASSEWDRAGNTIYF
v_gene: TRBV3-1/TRBV3-2; j_gene: TRBJ2-7; CDR3aa: CASSPRQGAFQKYSYEQYF
v_gene: TRBV6-1; j_gene: TRBJ1-2; CDR3aa: CASRDTGSLRGYTF
v_gene: TRBV5-1; j_gene: TRBJ1-1; CDR3aa: CASRYPGTGDRNTEAFF
v_gene: TRBV11-2; j_gene: TRBJ1-3; CDR3aa: CASSSQGNTIYF
v_gene: TRBV5-1; j_gene: TRBJ2-5; CDR3aa: CASSLLLGGETQYF
v_gene: TRBV9; j_gene: TRBJ1-3; CDR3aa: CASSAAQVYGNTIYF
v_gene: TRBV20-1; j_gene: TRBJ1-1; CDR3aa: CSARDQRGAFF
v_gene: TRBV11-3; j_gene: TRBJ2-1; CDR3aa: CASSLVGGGHNEQFF
v_gene: TRBV7-9; j_gene: TRBJ1-5; CDR3aa: CASSRGQGHQPQHF
v_gene: TRBV9; j_gene: TRBJ2-1; CDR3aa: CASSVGAGLYNEQFF
v_gene: TRBV5-1; j_gene: TRBJ1-2; CDR3aa: CASSLAGDYGYTF
v_gene: TRBV4-3; j_gene: TRBJ1-2; CDR3aa: CASSQDRGLGYTF
v_gene: TRBV27; j_gene: TRBJ2-5; CDR3aa: CASSLWGASSGETQYF
v_gene: TRBV7-2; j_gene: TRBJ1-2; CDR3aa: CASSLVGQGANGYTF
v_gene: TRBV3-1/TRBV3-2; j_gene: TRBJ1-1; CDR3aa: CASSQGGQWFIMNTEAFF
v_gene: TRBV4-1; j_gene: TRBJ1-5; CDR3aa: CASSQEEVSRPQHF
v_gene: TRBV7-2; j_gene: TRBJ2-1; CDR3aa: CASSTQLAGDNEQFF
v_gene: TRBV7-2; j_gene: TRBJ2-5; CDR3aa: CASSSQSSGTSQETQYF
v_gene: TRBV5-4; j_gene: TRBJ1-1; CDR3aa: CASSIGQGTEAFF
v_gene: TRBV5-1; j_gene: TRBJ1-2; CDR3aa: CASSLGRGGNYGYTF
v_gene: TRBV7-9; j_gene: TRBJ2-7; CDR3aa: CASSSDWDSKGSYEQYF
v_gene: TRBV9; j_gene: TRBJ2-7; CDR3aa: CASSVLSGSEQYF
v_gene: TRBV7-9; j_gene: TRBJ1-6; CDR3aa: CASREFRALNSPLHF
v_gene: TRBV28; j_gene: TRBJ1-2; CDR3aa: CASSLSYREYGYTF
v_gene: TRBV7-2; j_gene: TRBJ1-5; CDR3aa: CASSSQGADNQPQHF